This TCR beta chain originates from a study of cytomegalovirus exposure and HLA in healthy donors. Study information: As an earlier analysis found, 180 million or so T cells yielded over 95 million unique TCR beta sequences.

Study results and limitations: V- and J-gene trimming in TCR beta was tied to a missense DCLRE1C variant by an analysis performed later.

Remarks on this clone: The antigen remains undetermined.

Use of 60 Vbeta and 13 Jbeta primers characterized the PCR. Repertoires were generated with immunoSEQ multiplex PCR, while TCRdb's copy carries only in-frame clones and drops some. The data hold some 120,000 clones, with around 86% observed a single time. Looked up from germline, CDR1 is SEHNR and CDR2 is FQNEAQ (reference sequence). This CDR3 comprises 15 residues. Trimming took 4 bases from V and 0 from J; bases not matched to a gene: 4. The V and J genes are TRBV7-9 and TRBJ2-7, with TRBD2 matching over 9 bases. The TCR was taken from a woman in her twenties or thirties in good health and CMV-seronegative. Source material: PBMCs. CDR3 amino acids: CASSSSGRSSYEQYF. DNA for the CDR3: TGTGCCAGCAGCTCCAGCGGGAGGAGCTCCTACGAGCAGTACTTC.